Given below is one T cell receptor beta chain in context. Original processing notes: Researchers report that nucleated cell counts were estimated from reference gene primer amplification. The method was immunoSEQ multiplex PCR; TCRdb's version includes in-frame clones alone and lacks a portion of them. From that table come the V and J calls and clone size; the DNA was used to work out D and trimming. The sample lists 200,000 or so clones, around 84% occurring once. This sample was included in a study of blood T cell repertoires in COVID-19. The CDR3 is 14 amino acids. The V end lost 0 bases, the J end lost 8 bases, and 17 bases lay between the germline ends. Germline CDR1 and CDR2: GTSNPN and SVGIG (reference sequence).

This sequence originates from a man aged 35 to 55 who had recovered from COVID-19. The rearrangement uses TRBV30 and TRBJ2-7; TRBD2 is a possible D gene (7 bases). The source material was peripheral blood. The CDR3 coding sequence is TGTGCCTGGAGTGTAAGAGGGGGAGGGATCAAGCAGTACTTC. It specifies CAWSVRGGGIKQYF.